Listed below are T cell receptor beta chains from one sample, sequenced in a study of cytomegalovirus exposure and HLA in healthy donors. Sequencing used immunoSEQ multiplex PCR; TCRdb keeps in-frame clones, though not all of them. The top ten clones hold 8% of a sample with around 250,000 clones, roughly four fifths of them seen once. Sample: PBMCs. Receptor source: a woman aged 55-70 years in good health and CMV-seropositive. CDR3s include the opening cysteine and the closing phenylalanine or tryptophan. The order of the fields is V gene, clone size, D gene, J gene, CDR3 DNA, CDR3 protein. The D gene is left open where the match is weak. The size field is filled for only some rows; it gives once, few, many or a size class.

V gene: TRBV6-5
clone size: NA
D gene: TRBD1
J gene: TRBJ1-4
CDR3 DNA: TGTGCCAGCAGTTACTCGACAGGGGTCGGTGAAAAACTGTTTTTT
CDR3 protein: CASSYSTGVGEKLFF

V gene: TRBV19
clone size: NA
D gene: NA
J gene: TRBJ2-2
CDR3 DNA: TGTGCCAGTAGTGTAACAGGTGCGAACACCGGGGAGCTGTTTTTT
CDR3 protein: CASSVTGANTGELFF

V gene: TRBV6-4
clone size: NA
D gene: TRBD1
J gene: TRBJ1-1
CDR3 DNA: TGTGCCAGCAGCGTACAGGGGGGGACTGAAGCTTTCTTT
CDR3 protein: CASSVQGGTEAFF

V gene: TRBV2
clone size: few
D gene: TRBD2
J gene: TRBJ2-7
CDR3 DNA: TGTGCCAGCAGTGGGTTAGCGGGAGGGCGGGACGAGCAGTACTTC
CDR3 protein: CASSGLAGGRDEQYF

V gene: TRBV2
clone size: NA
D gene: NA
J gene: TRBJ1-5
CDR3 DNA: TGTGCCAGCAGCGACTCACTCCAGGGTCAGCCCCAGCATTTT
CDR3 protein: CASSDSLQGQPQHF

V gene: TRBV2
clone size: NA
D gene: TRBD2
J gene: TRBJ2-1
CDR3 DNA: TGTGCCAGCCGGGGACTAGCGGGAGATAATGAGCAGTTCTTC
CDR3 protein: CASRGLAGDNEQFF

V gene: TRBV7-9
clone size: NA
D gene: TRBD1
J gene: TRBJ1-4
CDR3 DNA: TGTGCCAGCAGCTTGGCCCGGGACAGGTTGTCCGAACGAAAACTGTTTTTT
CDR3 protein: CASSLARDRLSERKLFF

V gene: TRBV9
clone size: once
D gene: TRBD1
J gene: TRBJ1-1
CDR3 DNA: TGTGCCAGCAGCGTAGCTACGGGGACAGGGCGGAACACTGAAGCTTTCTTT
CDR3 protein: CASSVATGTGRNTEAFF

V gene: TRBV27
clone size: NA
D gene: NA
J gene: TRBJ2-1
CDR3 DNA: TGTGCCAGCAGTTTAGGGGCGTACCGGAATGAGCAGTTCTTC
CDR3 protein: CASSLGAYRNEQFF

V gene: TRBV7-3
clone size: few
D gene: TRBD2
J gene: TRBJ2-2
CDR3 DNA: TGTGCCAGCAGCTCAGTCACTAGCGGGGTCACCGGGGAGCTGTTTTTT
CDR3 protein: CASSSVTSGVTGELFF

V gene: TRBV5-6
clone size: NA
D gene: TRBD1
J gene: TRBJ2-6
CDR3 DNA: TGTGCCAGCAGCTCGACAGGGTACAGCTCTGGGGCCAACGTCCTGACTTTC
CDR3 protein: CASSSTGYSSGANVLTF

V gene: TRBV19
clone size: NA
D gene: NA
J gene: TRBJ2-2
CDR3 DNA: TGTGCCAGTAATCAAGGAGGGTCCGGCAGGGAGCTGTTTTTT
CDR3 protein: CASNQGGSGRELFF

V gene: TRBV7-9
clone size: NA
D gene: NA
J gene: TRBJ2-2
CDR3 DNA: TGTTCCAGCAGCTACAGCACCGGGGAGCTGTTTTTT
CDR3 protein: CSSSYSTGELFF

V gene: TRBV19
clone size: NA
D gene: NA
J gene: TRBJ2-7
CDR3 DNA: TGTGCCAGTAGTGGATCCGGGGTCCGACAGGGAGGCGAGCAGTACTTC
CDR3 protein: CASSGSGVRQGGEQYF

V gene: TRBV5-1
clone size: NA
D gene: TRBD2
J gene: TRBJ2-1
CDR3 DNA: TGCGCCAGCAGCTTGGCCCCCCGGACTAGCGGGACGATCAATGAGCAGTTCTTC
CDR3 protein: CASSLAPRTSGTINEQFF

V gene: TRBV10-3
clone size: NA
D gene: TRBD1
J gene: TRBJ2-7
CDR3 DNA: TGTGCCATCAGGTACGACAGGGACTACGAGCAGTACTTC
CDR3 protein: CAIRYDRDYEQYF

V gene: TRBV4-2
clone size: NA
D gene: TRBD2
J gene: TRBJ2-3
CDR3 DNA: TGTGCCAGCAGCCAGGGACTAGCGGGAGATACGCAGTATTTT
CDR3 protein: CASSQGLAGDTQYF

V gene: TRBV6-1
clone size: NA
D gene: NA
J gene: TRBJ1-5
CDR3 DNA: TGTGCCAGCAGTGAAGCGAAAGTCTATAGCAATCAGCCCCAGCATTTT
CDR3 protein: CASSEAKVYSNQPQHF

V gene: TRBV27
clone size: NA
D gene: NA
J gene: TRBJ1-1
CDR3 DNA: TGTGCCAGCAGTTTATTTGGACAGCGTGAAGCTTTCTTT
CDR3 protein: CASSLFGQREAFF

V gene: TRBV5-6
clone size: NA
D gene: NA
J gene: TRBJ2-7
CDR3 DNA: TGCGCCAGCAGCTACAGGGCCGGCCACGAGCAGTACTTC
CDR3 protein: CASSYRAGHEQYF

V gene: TRBV5-6
clone size: few
D gene: NA
J gene: TRBJ1-3
CDR3 DNA: TGTGCCAGCAGCCTAATCACAGAACCTTCTGGAAACACCATATATTTT
CDR3 protein: CASSLITEPSGNTIYF

V gene: TRBV7-9
clone size: NA
D gene: TRBD2
J gene: TRBJ2-5
CDR3 DNA: TGTTCCAGCAGCCCGACTAGCGGTGAAGAGACCCAGTACTTC
CDR3 protein: CSSSPTSGEETQYF

V gene: TRBV6-4
clone size: NA
D gene: NA
J gene: TRBJ1-1
CDR3 DNA: TGTGCCAGCAGCAGAGAGGGAACCATGGGGAACACTGAAGCTTTCTTT
CDR3 protein: CASSREGTMGNTEAFF

V gene: TRBV2
clone size: NA
D gene: TRBD2
J gene: TRBJ2-2
CDR3 DNA: TGTGCCAGCAACCGGCGGGAGCCAGGATGGACCGGGGAGCTGTTTTTT
CDR3 protein: CASNRREPGWTGELFF

V gene: TRBV2
clone size: NA
D gene: NA
J gene: TRBJ2-7
CDR3 DNA: TGTGCCAGCAGTGAAGCCTGGGCAGGGCGCTACGAGCAGTACTTC
CDR3 protein: CASSEAWAGRYEQYF

V gene: TRBV9
clone size: NA
D gene: NA
J gene: TRBJ2-6
CDR3 DNA: TGTGCCAGCAGCGTCCAGGGCTCTGGGGCCAACGTCCTGACTTTC
CDR3 protein: CASSVQGSGANVLTF

V gene: TRBV6-4
clone size: few
D gene: NA
J gene: TRBJ2-2
CDR3 DNA: TGTGCCAGCAGTCCCGGGGCGAACACCGGGGAGCTGTTTTTT
CDR3 protein: CASSPGANTGELFF

V gene: TRBV2
clone size: NA
D gene: TRBD1
J gene: TRBJ2-1
CDR3 DNA: TGTGCCAGCAGTGAAGGTTATGCAGGGGGTGAGCAGTTCTTC
CDR3 protein: CASSEGYAGGEQFF

V gene: TRBV5-1
clone size: NA
D gene: TRBD1
J gene: TRBJ1-2
CDR3 DNA: TGCGCCAGCAGCTTGGGAGGACAGGTAGCTAACTATGGCTACACCTTC
CDR3 protein: CASSLGGQVANYGYTF

V gene: TRBV5-1
clone size: NA
D gene: NA
J gene: TRBJ1-2
CDR3 DNA: TGCGCCAGCAGCTTGGCAGACTCTTATGGCTACACCTTC
CDR3 protein: CASSLADSYGYTF

V gene: TRBV20-1
clone size: NA
D gene: NA
J gene: TRBJ2-3
CDR3 DNA: TGCAGTGCCCCGTCGGGGAATACGCAGTATTTT
CDR3 protein: CSAPSGNTQYF

V gene: TRBV30
clone size: NA
D gene: NA
J gene: TRBJ1-6
CDR3 DNA: TGTGCCTGGTTGAGCTCCTATAATTCACCCCTCCACTTT
CDR3 protein: CAWLSSYNSPLHF

V gene: TRBV4-1
clone size: NA
D gene: TRBD2
J gene: TRBJ2-4
CDR3 DNA: TGCGCCAGCAGCCAAGAGGAACTAGCGGGATATGGAAACATTCAGTACTTC
CDR3 protein: CASSQEELAGYGNIQYF

V gene: TRBV11-2
clone size: NA
D gene: NA
J gene: TRBJ1-2
CDR3 DNA: TGTGCCAGCAGCTTGGGTCGGCAGGAGGCTGGCTACACCTTC
CDR3 protein: CASSLGRQEAGYTF

V gene: TRBV6-5
clone size: NA
D gene: TRBD2
J gene: TRBJ2-1
CDR3 DNA: TGTGCCAGCAGCCCGGGACTAGCGGACAATGAGCAGTTCTTC
CDR3 protein: CASSPGLADNEQFF

V gene: TRBV11-2
clone size: NA
D gene: TRBD2
J gene: TRBJ2-2
CDR3 DNA: TGTGCCAGCAGACGCCTAGCGGGAGACGGGGAGCTGTTTTTT
CDR3 protein: CASRRLAGDGELFF

V gene: TRBV28
clone size: NA
D gene: NA
J gene: TRBJ1-2
CDR3 DNA: TGTGCCAGCAGTTCCGCCGGGGACACCCATGGCTACACCTTC
CDR3 protein: CASSSAGDTHGYTF

V gene: TRBV10-1
clone size: NA
D gene: TRBD1
J gene: TRBJ2-7
CDR3 DNA: TGCGCCAGCAGTGGGGGACAGGGGCCCGCCGAGCAGTACTTC
CDR3 protein: CASSGGQGPAEQYF

V gene: TRBV2
clone size: NA
D gene: NA
J gene: TRBJ2-7
CDR3 DNA: TGTGCCAGCGGGGGAGTCCGGAGGGGCGAGCAGTACTTC
CDR3 protein: CASGGVRRGEQYF

V gene: TRBV15
clone size: NA
D gene: TRBD1
J gene: TRBJ1-2
CDR3 DNA: TGTGCCACCAGCCGAGGAGGACAGGGGAGGAACTATGGCTACACCTTC
CDR3 protein: CATSRGGQGRNYGYTF

V gene: TRBV6-4
clone size: NA
D gene: NA
J gene: TRBJ2-2
CDR3 DNA: TGTGCCAGCAGCCGCCGGGGACTCAACACCGGGGGGCTGTTTTTT
CDR3 protein: CASSRRGLNTGGLFF

V gene: TRBV5-1
clone size: NA
D gene: TRBD1
J gene: TRBJ1-2
CDR3 DNA: TGCGCCAGCAGCTTGAACAGGGGCGACGCGATAAACTATGGCTACACCTTC
CDR3 protein: CASSLNRGDAINYGYTF

V gene: TRBV4-1
clone size: few
D gene: NA
J gene: TRBJ1-4
CDR3 DNA: TGCGCCAGCAGCCAAGTTGCCAGTCCTAGGGAAAAACTGTTTTTT
CDR3 protein: CASSQVASPREKLFF

V gene: TRBV6-5
clone size: few
D gene: NA
J gene: TRBJ1-5
CDR3 DNA: TGTGCCAGCAGTTTATCAGGGTATCATCAGCCCCAGCATTTT
CDR3 protein: CASSLSGYHQPQHF

V gene: TRBV11-2
clone size: NA
D gene: NA
J gene: TRBJ1-1
CDR3 DNA: TGTGCCAGCAGCTTGGAGGGGAACACTGAAGCTTTCTTT
CDR3 protein: CASSLEGNTEAFF

V gene: TRBV27
clone size: NA
D gene: TRBD2
J gene: TRBJ2-1
CDR3 DNA: TGTGCCAGCAGTTTATCCGGGAGGGCCTCTAATGAGCAGTTCTTC
CDR3 protein: CASSLSGRASNEQFF

V gene: TRBV6-1
clone size: NA
D gene: TRBD1
J gene: TRBJ2-5
CDR3 DNA: TGTGCCAGCAGTCGAAACAGGGGATCAGAGACCCAGTACTTC
CDR3 protein: CASSRNRGSETQYF

V gene: TRBV9
clone size: NA
D gene: TRBD1
J gene: TRBJ2-2
CDR3 DNA: TGTGCCAGCAGCGTACGGACAGGTGGTCCCGGGGAGCTGTTTTTT
CDR3 protein: CASSVRTGGPGELFF

V gene: TRBV7-9
clone size: few
D gene: NA
J gene: TRBJ1-5
CDR3 DNA: TGTTCCAGCAGCTTAATCACACCCTCTAGCAATCAGCCCCAGCATTTT
CDR3 protein: CSSSLITPSSNQPQHF

V gene: TRBV2
clone size: NA
D gene: TRBD2
J gene: TRBJ2-1
CDR3 DNA: TGTGCCAGCAGTGAAATGCTAGCGGGAGAGAATGAGCAGTTCTTC
CDR3 protein: CASSEMLAGENEQFF

V gene: TRBV19
clone size: NA
D gene: NA
J gene: TRBJ1-4
CDR3 DNA: TGTGCCAGTAGTATAGAGTCACAAGAAATCAATGAAAAACTGTTTTTT
CDR3 protein: CASSIESQEINEKLFF

V gene: TRBV5-1
clone size: NA
D gene: TRBD1
J gene: TRBJ2-2
CDR3 DNA: TGCGCCAGCAGCTGGGGACAGGGGGCCACGAACACCGGGGAGCTGTTTTTT
CDR3 protein: CASSWGQGATNTGELFF

V gene: TRBV28
clone size: NA
D gene: NA
J gene: TRBJ1-5
CDR3 DNA: TGTGCCAGCAGTTTAGAGAGCCATAACAATCAGCCCCAGCATTTT
CDR3 protein: CASSLESHNNQPQHF

V gene: TRBV5-1
clone size: NA
D gene: NA
J gene: TRBJ2-7
CDR3 DNA: TGCGCCAGCAGGGGACCCAGAGGAGGGGTACAGCAGTACTTC
CDR3 protein: CASRGPRGGVQQYF

V gene: TRBV5-1
clone size: NA
D gene: NA
J gene: TRBJ2-5
CDR3 DNA: TGCGCCAGCAGCTCGGATATAGGGGGAGAGACCCAGTACTTC
CDR3 protein: CASSSDIGGETQYF